The clone carrying this TCR beta chain is a singleton in its sample. Its antigen is as yet unknown. The sample comes from a study of OX40 agonist ivuxolimab in advanced cancers. Overall study results and limits: On average, a greater number of expanded clones characterised CD8+ T cells relative to CD4+.

This CDR3 region has 17 residues. Between the trimmed V and J ends, which lost 5 bases and 0 bases, there was a span of 19 bases. The assay was immunoSEQ multiplex PCR, and TCRdb's table has in-frame clones only and misses some. This sample has over 65,000 clones; 88% occur once, and the top ten carry 0.25% to 0.3%. This sample comprised CD4+ or CD8+ T cells sorted from blood, obtained in a trial of the OX40 agonist ivuxolimab. The gene calls are TRBV5-3 and TRBJ2-3; tentatively, D is TRBD2 (5 bases). TRBV5-3 is classed as an ORF, of uncertain function. The clonotype comes from an adult with an advanced solid tumor such as melanoma, head and neck, liver or kidney cancer. The chain's CDR3 is CARRPHGIPPSTDTQYF. CDR3 DNA: TGTGCCAGAAGGCCTCACGGGATCCCGCCTAGCACAGATACGCAGTATTTT.